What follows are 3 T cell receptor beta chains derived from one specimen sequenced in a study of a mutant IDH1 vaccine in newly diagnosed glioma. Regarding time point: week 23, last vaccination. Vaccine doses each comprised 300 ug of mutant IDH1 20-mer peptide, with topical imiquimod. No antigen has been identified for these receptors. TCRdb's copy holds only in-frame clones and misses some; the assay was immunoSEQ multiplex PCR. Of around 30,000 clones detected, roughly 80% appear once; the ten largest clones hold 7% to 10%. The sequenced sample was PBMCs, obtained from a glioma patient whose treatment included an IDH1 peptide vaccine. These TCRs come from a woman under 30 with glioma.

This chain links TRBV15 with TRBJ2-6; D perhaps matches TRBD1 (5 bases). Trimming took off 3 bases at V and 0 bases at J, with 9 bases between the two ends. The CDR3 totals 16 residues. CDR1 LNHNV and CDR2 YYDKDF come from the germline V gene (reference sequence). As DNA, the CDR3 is TGTGCCACCAGCAGGGACGACAGCTCTGGGGCCAACGTCCTGACTTTC. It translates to CATSRDDSSGANVLTF.

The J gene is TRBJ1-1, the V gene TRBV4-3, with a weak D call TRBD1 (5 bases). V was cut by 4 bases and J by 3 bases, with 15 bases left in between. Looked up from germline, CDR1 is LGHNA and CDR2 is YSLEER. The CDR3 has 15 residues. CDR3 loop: CASSRGDGGDTEAFF. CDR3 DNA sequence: TGCGCCAGCAGCCGAGGGGACGGGGGGGACACTGAAGCTTTCTTT.

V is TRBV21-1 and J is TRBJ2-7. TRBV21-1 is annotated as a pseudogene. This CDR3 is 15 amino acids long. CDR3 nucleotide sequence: TGTGCCAGCAGCAAAGCAAGGAAAAGCTCCTACGAGCAGTACTTC. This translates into CASSKARKSSYEQYF.